Each of the 29 T cell receptor beta chains below was sequenced from the same sample in a study of technical replicates of blood from a handful of donors. Libraries were prepared by immunoSEQ multiplex PCR; TCRdb keeps only in-frame clonotypes and omits some of them. The table records 95,000 to 100,000 clones, more than 90% of them present only once. Sequencing was performed on T cells isolated from PBMCs. The receptors stem from a human donor in good health.

The table lists this clone with a count of one. This chain uses TRBV5-1 with TRBJ1-2; D gene ambiguous. V gave up 5 bases and J gave up 1 base, with 18 bases separating them. Germline V gives CDR1 SGHRS, CDR2 YFSETQ. The CDR3 length is 16 residues. The CDR3: CASSTNDLAGNYGYTF. DNA for the CDR3: TGCGCCAGCAGTACAAACGATCTGGCGGGTAACTATGGCTACACCTTC.

This clone was seen just once. CDR3 amino acids: CASSINPQGRDQPQHF. The CDR3 DNA sequence: TGTGCCAGCAGCATTAACCCCCAGGGTCGTGATCAGCCCCAGCATTTT. V usage is TRBV7-2 and J usage is TRBJ1-5; D may be TRBD1 (5 bases). The CDR3 is 16 residues long. V shed 5 bases and J shed 5 bases, with 19 bases lying between them. Germline V gene data show CDR1 as SGHTA and CDR2 as FQGNSA.

This clone showed up just once. CDR3 DNA sequence: TGCAGCGTTGAAGATCTAGACGTCCTGTTTTTT. Amino acids: CSVEDLDVLFF. V and J are TRBV29-1 and TRBJ1-4; D remains ambiguous. Germline CDR1 reads SQVTM; CDR2 reads ANQGSEA. Trimming took off 0 bases at V and 14 bases at J, with 10 bases between the two ends. CDR3 length: 11 residues.

V is TRBV7-2 and J is TRBJ2-1; 7 bases fit TRBD1. Germline CDR1 and CDR2: SGHTA and FQGNSA. With V trimmed by 4 bases and J by 1 base, 4 bases remained unmatched. The CDR3 has 15 amino acids. CDR3 nucleotides: TGTGCCAGCAGCTCCCAGACAGGGTCCTACAATGAGCAGTTCTTC. It encodes CASSSQTGSYNEQFF.

The chain links TRBV2 to TRBJ2-7; 8 nucleotides line up with TRBD1. After removal of 11 bases from V and 4 bases from J, the junction contained 10 bases not matched to a gene. The CDR3 loop spans 13 amino acids. Germline CDR1 is SNHLY and CDR2 is FYNNEI. CDR3 protein: CAGADRVIYEQYF. In DNA, the CDR3 is TGTGCCGGCGCGGACAGGGTAATTTACGAGCAGTACTTC.

The chain has TRBV20-1 and TRBJ2-1; D is ambiguous. This CDR3 contains 11 residues. Trimming stripped 3 bases from V and 10 bases from J, with 10 bases between. The germline CDR1 and CDR2 sequences are DFQATT and SNEGSKA (reference sequence). As DNA, the CDR3 is TGCAGTGCTAGTTTGAGGCGAGAGCAGTTCTTC. Translated: CSASLRREQFF.

The CDR3 DNA is TGTGCCAGCAGCCTTAACGTGGGAGCCTCCTACAATGAGCAGTTCTTC. It translates to CASSLNVGASYNEQFF. The rearrangement joins TRBV11-2 to TRBJ2-1; D may be TRBD2 (5 bases). The CDR3 has 16 amino acids. V was cut by 5 bases and J by 0 bases, with 14 bases left in between. Germline CDR1 is SGHAT and CDR2 is FQNNGV.

This clone was seen a single time. The chain joins TRBV2 to TRBJ1-1; 8 nucleotides match TRBD1. CDR3 size: 15 residues. J lost 2 bases, V lost 6 bases, and 8 bases had no gene match. Germline assignment: CDR1 SNHLY and CDR2 FYNNEI. CDR3 sequence reads: CASRGQAYVNTEAFF. The CDR3 DNA sequence: TGTGCCAGCAGGGGACAGGCCTACGTAAACACTGAAGCTTTCTTT. The complete variable domain, with remaining parts taken from reference TRBV2 and TRBJ1-1, reads EPEVTQTPSHQVTQMGQEVILRCVPISNHLYFYWYRQILGQKVEFLVSFYNNEISEKSEIFDDQFSVERPDGSNFTLKIRSTKLEDSAMYFCASRGQAYVNTEAFFGQGTRLTVV.

This chain connects TRBV6-5 to TRBJ2-5; TRBD1 aligns across 9 bases. The germline CDR1 and CDR2 sequences are MNHEY and SVGAGI. V lost 0 bases and J lost 6; bases outside the gene matches: 5. The CDR3 sequence is 15 residues long. The DNA for the CDR3 is TGTGCCAGCAGTTACTCGTCACAGGGGGCGAAGACCCAGTACTTC. The encoded protein is CASSYSSQGAKTQYF.

This chain uses TRBV6-6 with TRBJ2-3, with 7 bases identical to TRBD2. Germline CDR1 and CDR2: MNHNY and SVGAGI (reference sequence). The CDR3 covers 14 residues. With 5 bases clipped from V and 2 bases from J, the junction kept 4 bases outside the gene matches. CDR3 DNA sequence: TGTGCCAGCAGTGGCGGGAGAGCCACAGATACGCAGTATTTT. Translated: CASSGGRATDTQYF.

V is TRBV2 and J is TRBJ1-2; 7 bases are shared with TRBD1. Germline V CDR1 and CDR2: SNHLY, FYNNEI. After removal of 6 bases from V and 4 bases from J, the junction contained 5 bases not matched to a gene. The CDR3 loop spans 13 amino acids. The CDR3 loop reads CASRPGQIYGYTF. In DNA form, the CDR3 reads TGTGCCAGCAGGCCGGGACAGATCTATGGCTACACCTTC.

The chain carries TRBV30 and TRBJ1-4; tentatively, D is TRBD1 (6 bases). V lost 5 bases and J 0 bases, leaving 19 bases between the germline ends. Germline V gene data show CDR1 as GTSNPN and CDR2 as SVGIG (reference sequence). The CDR3 has 17 residues. CDR3 loop: CAWRRPTGFSTNEKLFF. CDR3 DNA: TGTGCCTGGCGCCGGCCCACAGGGTTTTCAACTAATGAAAAACTGTTTTTT. Based on the CDR3 plus reference TRBV30 and TRBJ1-4, the full variable domain is SQTIHQWPATLVQPVGSPLSLECTVEGTSNPNLYWYRQAAGRGLQLLFYSVGIGQISSEVPQNLSASRPQDRQFILSSKKLLLSDSGFYLCAWRRPTGFSTNEKLFFGSGTQLSVL.

The rearrangement uses TRBV6-6 and TRBJ1-4; D is possibly TRBD1 (6 bases). With 4 bases removed from V and 0 bases from J, the gap between germline ends came to 9 bases. This CDR3 has 15 amino acids. The germline V gene has CDR1 MNHNY and CDR2 SVGAGI (reference sequence). The CDR3 here is CASSFTGPTNEKLFF. In nucleotides, the CDR3 is TGTGCCAGCAGTTTTACAGGGCCAACTAATGAAAAACTGTTTTTT.

V is TRBV7-9 and J is TRBJ2-6; D may be TRBD1 (6 bases). V was shortened by 5 bases and J by 4 bases, with 15 bases between the two germline ends. Per the germline V gene, CDR1 is SEHNR and CDR2 is FQNEAQ (reference sequence). The CDR3 totals 16 residues. Written as DNA, the CDR3 is TGTGCCAGCAGCGTATATACAGGGCACGGGGCCAACGTCCTGACTTTC. Residues: CASSVYTGHGANVLTF.

V and J are TRBV27 and TRBJ2-7; D is perhaps TRBD2 (6 bases). Trimming left V 0 bases short and J 2 bases short, with 11 bases between. Germline CDR1 and CDR2: MNHEY and SMNVEV (reference sequence). This CDR3 comprises 15 residues. DNA for the CDR3: TGTGCCAGCAGTTTATCAGGAGGGGTTACCTACGAGCAGTACTTC. The encoded protein is CASSLSGGVTYEQYF.

The V gene is TRBV2, the J gene TRBJ2-2, with D possibly being TRBD1 (6 bases). The length of the CDR3 is 16 residues. With 5 bases removed from V and 5 bases from J, the gap between germline ends came to 18 bases. The germline CDR1 and CDR2 sequences are SNHLY and FYNNEI. The CDR3 here is CASSLQGQPLTGELFF. CDR3 in DNA: TGTGCCAGCAGTTTACAGGGCCAGCCCTTAACCGGGGAGCTGTTTTTT.

The rearrangement links TRBV10-1 to TRBJ2-7; tentatively, D is TRBD2 (6 bases). This CDR3 has 13 amino acids. The ends were cut back, 2 bases at V and 8 bases at J, with 13 bases in the middle. The germline CDR1 and CDR2 sequences are WNHNN and SYGVQD (reference sequence). The CDR3, as DNA: TGCGCCAGCAGTGAGACCCAGGGAGGTCAGCAGTACTTC. Translated: CASSETQGGQQYF.

V and J are TRBV6-5 and TRBJ2-6; a weak D match, TRBD1 (5 bases). The CDR3 has 16 amino acids. The V end was cut by 0 bases, the J end by 2 bases, with 8 bases between. Germline values: CDR1 MNHEY, CDR2 SVGAGI. CDR3 region: CASSYSIGAGANVLTF. The DNA of the CDR3 is TGTGCCAGCAGTTACTCGATAGGGGCTGGGGCCAACGTCCTGACTTTC.

The CDR3: CASSLRDREDHEQYF. DNA of the CDR3: TGCGCCAGCAGCCTCCGGGACAGGGAAGATCACGAGCAGTACTTC. V gene TRBV4-1 combines with J gene TRBJ2-7; 9 nucleotides agree with TRBD1. Germline V gene data show CDR1 as MGHRA and CDR2 as YSYEKL. Losses at the gene ends were 4 bases for V and 5 bases for J; bases not matched to a gene: 9. The CDR3 loop spans 15 amino acids.

This clone was seen only once. The chain recombines TRBV4-1 with TRBJ2-1; 8 nucleotides match TRBD2. CDR1 is MGHRA, CDR2 YSYEKL, per germline. CDR3 length equals 17 residues. V dropped 4 bases and J dropped 0; count of bases not matched to a gene: 8. CDR3 region: CASSPPAGGSSYNEQFF. The CDR3 DNA follows: TGCGCCAGCAGCCCACCGGCGGGGGGTAGCTCCTACAATGAGCAGTTCTTC.

This chain links TRBV19 with TRBJ1-2; D is unresolved. The CDR3 is 15 residues long. CDR1 LNHDA and CDR2 SQIVND come from the germline V gene (reference sequence). Between the trimmed V and J ends, which lost 3 bases and 3 bases, there was a span of 14 bases. The CDR3 is CASSIRIPRDYGYTF. The CDR3 nucleotides read TGTGCCAGTAGTATTAGGATTCCCCGGGACTATGGCTACACCTTC.

The chain carries TRBV18 and TRBJ2-7, with D tentatively TRBD2 (5 bases). Germline CDR1 KGHSH, CDR2 LQKENI. This CDR3 has 15 residues. Trimming removed 3 bases at V and 3 bases at J, with 15 bases between. CDR3 in amino acids: CASSPSLGRDYEQYF. The CDR3 DNA reads as TGTGCCAGCTCACCGAGTTTAGGACGGGACTACGAGCAGTACTTC.

J is TRBJ1-2 and V is TRBV27, with D possibly being TRBD1 (5 bases). This CDR3 has 14 amino acids. The germline V and J ends were trimmed by 5 bases and 4 bases, with 14 bases remaining between them. In germline, CDR1 is MNHEY, CDR2 SMNVEV (reference sequence). DNA for the CDR3: TGTGCCAGCAGTCCGCCAGGGTTTAGCTATGGCTACACCTTC. Protein: CASSPPGFSYGYTF.

The CDR3 sequence is CASSQQGFSNQPQHF. For the CDR3, the DNA is TGTGCCAGCAGCCAGCAGGGATTTAGCAATCAGCCCCAGCATTTT. This chain uses TRBV5-5 with TRBJ1-5; TRBD1 might be the D (5 bases). The CDR3 is made up of 15 amino acids. Trimming left V 4 bases short and J 0 bases short, with 11 bases between. Per germline, CDR1 SGHKS and CDR2 YYEKEE (reference sequence).

The gene calls are TRBV6-5 and TRBJ1-1; a possible D gene is TRBD1 (5 bases). CDR1 is MNHEY, CDR2 SVGAGI, per germline. This CDR3 has 16 amino acids. Trimming shortened V by 2 bases and J by 0 bases, and 13 bases separated the two germline ends. DNA of the CDR3: TGTGCCAGCAGTTACGATTTCAGGGCCATGAACACTGAAGCTTTCTTT. Protein: CASSYDFRAMNTEAFF.

V usage is TRBV19 and J usage is TRBJ2-7; TRBD2 matches at 9 bases. Germline values: CDR1 LNHDA, CDR2 SQIVND (reference sequence). Trimming took 6 bases from V and 0 from J; bases not matched to a gene: 15. This CDR3 has 18 residues. In nucleotides, the CDR3 is TGTGCCAGTAGCACAGGACTAGCGCGCCAAGTGGACTCCTACGAGCAGTACTTC. Amino acid sequence: CASSTGLARQVDSYEQYF.

The V and J genes are TRBV29-1 and TRBJ2-1, with 11 bases fitting TRBD2. The CDR3 loop spans 15 amino acids. J was trimmed by 6 bases and V by 5 bases; bases with no gene match: 9. CDR1 and CDR2 (germline): SQVTM, ANQGSEA. CDR3 residues: CSVIAGGLVANEQFF. CDR3 sequence (DNA): TGCAGCGTTATAGCGGGAGGGCTGGTGGCCAATGAGCAGTTCTTC.

J is TRBJ2-5 and V is TRBV28, with a tentative D call TRBD1 (6 bases). The germline V gene has CDR1 MDHEN and CDR2 SYDVKM. Trimming took off 2 bases at V and 5 bases at J, with 21 bases between the two ends. This CDR3 has 17 residues. CDR3 loop: CASSLRVPGQFVETQYF. CDR3 DNA: TGTGCCAGCAGTTTACGGGTTCCGGGACAATTCGTGGAGACCCAGTACTTC.

The chain is built from TRBV5-1 and TRBJ2-5; 13 positions match TRBD2. The V segment lost 4 bases and the J segment 2 bases; nucleotides outside the gene matches: 8. CDR1 and CDR2 from the germline V gene are SGHRS and YFSETQ. The CDR3 is 17 amino acids. CDR3 region: CASSPTGLAGEQETQYF. CDR3 DNA: TGCGCCAGCAGCCCGACCGGACTAGCGGGAGAGCAAGAGACCCAGTACTTC.